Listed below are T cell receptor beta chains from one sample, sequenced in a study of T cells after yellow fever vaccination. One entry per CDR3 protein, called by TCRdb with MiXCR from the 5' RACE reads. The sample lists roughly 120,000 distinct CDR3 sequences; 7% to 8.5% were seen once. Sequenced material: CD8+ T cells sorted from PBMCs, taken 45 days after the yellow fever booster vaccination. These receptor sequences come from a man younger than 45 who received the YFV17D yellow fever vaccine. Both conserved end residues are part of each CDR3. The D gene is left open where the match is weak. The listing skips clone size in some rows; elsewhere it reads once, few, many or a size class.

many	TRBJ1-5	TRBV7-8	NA	TGTGCCAGCAGCTTAGGTTATCAGCCCCAGCATTTT	CASSLGYQPQHF
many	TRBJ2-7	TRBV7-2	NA	TGTGCCAGCAGCACGACCGGCTACGAGCAGTACTTC	CASSTTGYEQYF
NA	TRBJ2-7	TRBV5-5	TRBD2	TGTGCCAGCAGCTCCTCGACTAGCGGGATAAGCTACGAGCAGTACTTC	CASSSSTSGISYEQYF
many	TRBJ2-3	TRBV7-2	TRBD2	TGTGCCAGCAGCTCCCCCGGGCTAGCGGGAGCTGATACGCAGTATTTT	CASSSPGLAGADTQYF
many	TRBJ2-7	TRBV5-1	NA	TGCGCCAGCAGCTTGTCGGGAAACGAGCAGTACTTC	CASSLSGNEQYF
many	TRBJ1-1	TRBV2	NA	TGTGCCAGCAGTGAAGCCTTGCCGGGAGCTTTCTTT	CASSEALPGAFF
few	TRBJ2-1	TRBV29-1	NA	TGCAGCGTTGAAGACCCTATAGCCGGCTCCTACAATGAGCAGTTCTTC	CSVEDPIAGSYNEQFF
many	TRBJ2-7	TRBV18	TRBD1	TGTGCCAGCTCCCAACCGGGACAGGGAACTAACGACCGCACCTACGAGCAGTACTTC	CASSQPGQGTNDRTYEQYF
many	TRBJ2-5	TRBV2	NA	TGTGCCAGCCGTAGATGGGACGGCCAAGAGACCCAGTACTTC	CASRRWDGQETQYF
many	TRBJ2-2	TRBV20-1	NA	TGCAGTGCTAGAGACACCGGGGAGCTGTTTTTT	CSARDTGELFF
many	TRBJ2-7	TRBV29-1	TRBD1	TGCAGCGTGCTCCCGGGACAGAGAACCTACGAGCAGTACTTC	CSVLPGQRTYEQYF
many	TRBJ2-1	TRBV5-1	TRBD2	TGCGCCAGCAGCTCCGGACTAGCTGCTTCCTACAATGAGCAGTTCTTC	CASSSGLAASYNEQFF
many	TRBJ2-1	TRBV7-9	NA	TGTGCCAGCAGCTTGCTGAGGACGGGTTACAATGAGCAGTTCTTC	CASSLLRTGYNEQFF
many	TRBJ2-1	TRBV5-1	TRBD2	TGCGCCAGCAGCCCTGGGACTAGCGGGTTTCTAGGGAATGAGCAGTTCTTC	CASSPGTSGFLGNEQFF
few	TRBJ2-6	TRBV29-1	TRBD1	TGCAGCGTTACCCCCGGAGAGGGGGCCGGGGCCAACGTCCTGACTTTC	CSVTPGEGAGANVLTF
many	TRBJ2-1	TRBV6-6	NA	TGTGCCAGCAGTTACCGAAGCTCCTACAATGAGCAGTTCTTC	CASSYRSSYNEQFF
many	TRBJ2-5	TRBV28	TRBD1	TGTGCCAGCAGTTTAGTTCTGGGCAGGGGGCAAGAGACCCAGTACTTC	CASSLVLGRGQETQYF
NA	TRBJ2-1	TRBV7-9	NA	TGTGCCAGCAGCCTTTTAGCGGTCAATGAGCAGTTCTTC	CASSLLAVNEQFF
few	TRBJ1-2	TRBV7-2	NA	TGTGCCAGCAGCGGTCCGGGCCATGGAGGCTACACCTTC	CASSGPGHGGYTF
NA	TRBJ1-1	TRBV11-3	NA	TGTGCCAGCAGCTTGATGGGGTCGGCTGAAGCTTTCTTT	CASSLMGSAEAFF
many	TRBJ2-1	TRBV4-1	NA	TGCGCCAGCAGCCAAGAAGGAGGGAGCGATGAGCAGTTCTTC	CASSQEGGSDEQFF
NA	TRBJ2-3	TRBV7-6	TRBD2	TGTGCCGTCTCGCGGGGAGCGGGAGGGCCAAGGGATACGCAGTATTTT	CAVSRGAGGPRDTQYF
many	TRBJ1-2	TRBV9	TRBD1	TGTGCCAGCAGCGAGACAGGGATCTATGGCTACACCTTC	CASSETGIYGYTF
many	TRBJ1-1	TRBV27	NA	TGTGCCAGCACCCGAGGGGGGAGTACTGAAGCTTTCTTT	CASTRGGSTEAFF
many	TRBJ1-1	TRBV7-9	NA	TGTGCCAGCAGCTTAAGCACAGAAGCTTTCTTT	CASSLSTEAFF
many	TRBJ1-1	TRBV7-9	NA	TGTGCCAGCAGCTTAGTAGTAAATGGGAACACTGAAGCTTTCTTT	CASSLVVNGNTEAFF
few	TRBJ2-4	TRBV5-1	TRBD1	TGCGCCAGCAGCTTGGCCCCGGCCGGGACAGTGGGTTGGTACTTC	CASSLAPAGTVGWYF
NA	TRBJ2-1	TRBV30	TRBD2	TGTGCCTGGAACGAAGCGGGAGGGCCCAGCGAGCAGTTCTTC	CAWNEAGGPSEQFF
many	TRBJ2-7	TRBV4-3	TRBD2	TGCGCCAGCAGCGGGTCGCTTCTCGGACTAGCGGGACACGAGCAGTACTTC	CASSGSLLGLAGHEQYF
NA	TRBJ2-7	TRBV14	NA	TGTGCCAGCAGCCAAGATCGAAAGGGACCGCACGGCGAGCAGTACTTC	CASSQDRKGPHGEQYF
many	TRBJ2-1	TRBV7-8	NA	TGTGCCAGCAGCTCCCGATCCCCCCACGACTACAATGAGCAGTTCTTC	CASSSRSPHDYNEQFF
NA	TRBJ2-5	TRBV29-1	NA	TGCAGCGTTGAAGAAAACCAAGAGACCCAGTACTTC	CSVEENQETQYF
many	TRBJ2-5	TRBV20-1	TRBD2	TGCAGTGCTAGAGGGGGGGGGTTACTAGAAGAGACCCAGTACTTC	CSARGGGLLEETQYF
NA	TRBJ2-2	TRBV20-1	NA	TGCAGTGCTAGAGACTTAGCCACCGGGGAGCTGTTTTTT	CSARDLATGELFF
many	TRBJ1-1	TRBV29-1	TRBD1	TGCAGCGTATCGGGACAGGGGGCGAGGACTGAAGCTTTCTTT	CSVSGQGARTEAFF
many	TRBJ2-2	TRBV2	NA	TGTGCCAACACCGCGAGGGGCACCGGGGAGCTGTTTTTT	CANTARGTGELFF
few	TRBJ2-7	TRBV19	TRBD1	TGTGCCAGTAGTATAGCCGGGACAGGGACGTACGAGCAGTACTTC	CASSIAGTGTYEQYF
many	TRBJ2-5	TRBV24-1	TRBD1	TGTGCCACCAGTGATTCGACAGGGGGAGAGACCCAGTACTTC	CATSDSTGGETQYF
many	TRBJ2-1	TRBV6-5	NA	TGTGCCAGCAGTTACGGGGACGGAATCTTTAGGTACAATGAGCAGTTCTTC	CASSYGDGIFRYNEQFF
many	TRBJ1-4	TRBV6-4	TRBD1	TGTGCCAGCAGTGAAACGACAGGGAATGAAAAACTGTTTTTT	CASSETTGNEKLFF
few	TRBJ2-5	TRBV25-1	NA	TGTGCCAGCAGTGAGTGGGGAAATGAAGAGACCCAGTACTTC	CASSEWGNEETQYF